This T cell receptor (beta chain) originates from a study of T cells after yellow fever vaccination. About the study: The SMART-Seq v4 Ultra Low Input method served to prepare the low-cell-number fractions.

TCRdb reprocessed the 5' RACE reads via MiXCR and lists one record per CDR3 protein. The table lists just over 25,000 distinct CDR3 sequences, 4.5% to 5.5% of them singletons. This clonotype was seen many times. Study observations and caveats: Abundant clonotypes from the bulk population could have been carried over as contaminants into FACS-sorted repertoires. Of the clonotypes, a small share occurred in both CD4 and CD8 compartments. In post-booster samples, most primary-vaccination clones reappeared (under 98% CD4, around 87% CD8).

The CDR3 is 14 amino acids. CDR1 and CDR2 (germline): SNHLY, FYNNEI. V lost 1 base to trimming and J lost 2 bases, with 9 bases between them. Sequenced here: PBMCs, either bulk or a sorted T-cell subset (CD4+, CD8+, memory, or dextramer-sorted; not recorded which), sampled 15 days after the yellow fever booster vaccination. This chain connects TRBV2 to TRBJ2-7, with D unclear. The TCR was taken from a man aged 25 to 40 who received the YFV17D yellow fever vaccine. CDR3 sequence: CASSEGGRTYEQYF. The CDR3 coding sequence is TGTGCCAGCAGTGAAGGGGGAAGGACCTACGAGCAGTACTTC. Looking up the rest from reference TRBV2 and TRBJ2-7 gives the full variable domain: EPEVTQTPSHQVTQMGQEVILRCVPISNHLYFYWYRQILGQKVEFLVSFYNNEISEKSEIFDDQFSVERPDGSNFTLKIRSTKLEDSAMYFCASSEGGRTYEQYFGPGTRLTVT.